This T cell receptor (beta chain) was documented in a study of blood T cell repertoires in COVID-19. Study summary: The United States, Italy and Spain supplied acute and convalescent COVID-19 samples.

Participants were placed into cohorts based on the clinical history they reported. TCRdb's table, derived via immunoSEQ multiplex PCR, lists solely in-frame clones and lacks some. The data show roughly 250,000 clones, 75% to 90% seen once. What was sequenced was PBMCs or T cells enriched from blood (not recorded which). The TCR comes from a woman in her thirties or forties with acute COVID-19.

The DNA of the CDR3 is TGCAGTGCTAGTCCAGGGGGACTCTATGGCTACACCTTC. It codes for CSASPGGLYGYTF. This chain connects TRBV20-1 to TRBJ1-2; 7 bases are shared with TRBD1. Germline V gives CDR1 DFQATT, CDR2 SNEGSKA (reference sequence). The V segment lost 3 bases and the J segment 4 bases; nucleotides outside the gene matches: 5. CDR3 size: 13 residues.